In this sample, the clone carrying this T cell receptor beta chain turned up many times. RNA transcripts were the template, and TCR beta CDR3 regions were amplified from them. Investigators did first-round RT-PCR with HTBI primers, then second-round multiplex PCR. TCRdb reanalysed the multiplex PCR reads using MiXCR and keeps one entry per CDR3 protein. The sample contains 500,000 to 800,000 distinct CDR3 sequences, about 40% of which appear only once. The record originates from a study of Graves' ophthalmopathy and Graves' hyperthyroidism. Physicians reached a diagnosis by relying on clinical symptoms, serum thyroxine, TRAb, thyroid ultrasound and orbital computed tomography. Sequenced input: peripheral blood. The TCR comes from an adult man with Graves' ophthalmopathy.

CDR3 in DNA: TGTGCCAGCAGCGTTGACGGAAGCTCTGGAAACACCATATATTTT. This sequence encodes CASSVDGSSGNTIYF. The V call is TRBV9, the J call TRBJ1-3; D not certain. This CDR3 is 15 amino acids long. Germline CDR1 reads SGDLS; CDR2 reads YYNGEE. V was trimmed by 2 bases and J by 0 bases, leaving 9 bases between them.